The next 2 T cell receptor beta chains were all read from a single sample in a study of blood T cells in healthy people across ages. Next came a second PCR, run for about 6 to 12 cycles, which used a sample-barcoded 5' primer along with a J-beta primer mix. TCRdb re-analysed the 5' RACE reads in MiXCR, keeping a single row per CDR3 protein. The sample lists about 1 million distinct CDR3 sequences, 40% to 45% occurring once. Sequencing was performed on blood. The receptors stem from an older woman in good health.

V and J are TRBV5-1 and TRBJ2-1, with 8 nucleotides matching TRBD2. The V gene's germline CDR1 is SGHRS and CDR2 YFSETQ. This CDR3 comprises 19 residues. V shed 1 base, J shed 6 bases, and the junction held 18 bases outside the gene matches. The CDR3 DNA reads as TGCGCCAGCAGCTTGTTAGGTAGCGGGACCATCCCCCTCGGCAATGAGCAGTTCTTC. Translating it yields CASSLLGSGTIPLGNEQFF.

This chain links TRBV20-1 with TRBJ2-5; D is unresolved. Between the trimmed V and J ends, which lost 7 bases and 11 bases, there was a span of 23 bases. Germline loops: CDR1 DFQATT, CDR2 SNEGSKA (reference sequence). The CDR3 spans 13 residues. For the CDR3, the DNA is TGCAGTGTTAGGGCCGTCAAAAGGAATGAGCAGTACTTC. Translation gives CSVRAVKRNEQYF.